This T cell receptor (beta chain) was sequenced during a study of T cell repertoires in cytomegalovirus infection (dated by TCRdb to about 2019). Context from the whole study: Alongside well-studied HLA-B-restricted epitopes, the peptide stimulations were aimed at recently identified HLA-C-restricted CMV epitopes, whose presentation resists viral immunomodulation. The HLA type of each donor mattered for the analysis, because public TCR beta signatures pointed to carriage of CMV infection along with the matching HLA type. General study outcomes and caveats: The ex vivo response was dominated by HLA-C-restricted CMV-specific TCR beta clonotypes, which also provided the single most frequent clonotype in two of eight donors. In both this cohort and an independent cohort of 352 donors, the cumulative frequency of public TCR beta family members distinguished carriers of CMV infection plus the relevant HLA type.

Per the germline V gene, SGHTA is the CDR1 and FQGNSA is the CDR2. Including cysteine and phenylalanine, the CDR3 has 14 amino acids. The kept DNA is CDR3 alone, 42 bases in frame from the first base. V was cut back by 3 bases and J by 3 bases, leaving a gap of 12 bases between them. Concerning this clonotype itself: Its specific antigen is unknown. Base qualities are missing; no much larger clone stands one base away.

The sequencer listed for this sample is Illumina HiSeq 1500. The public reads were run again by TCRdb, first through fastp at Q25 and then through MiXCR, and only productive beta chains were kept. Here each entry gathers all rows of one CDR3 protein and keeps the most common genes and DNA. This sample holds 450,000 to 600,000 distinct CDR3 sequences; roughly 43% were observed only once. The ten largest clones capture about two fifths of the sample. According to the study, the label for this sample's treatment or condition signals: in vitro stimulation with specific CMV peptide epitopes to enrich CMV-specific T cells.

This material consisted of cultured PBMCs, taken from culture after CMV antigen stimulation. This sequence uses TRBV7-2 and TRBJ2-7; the best D guess is TRBD1, with 6 bases matching. The origin of this receptor is a human donor in good health (CMV status not recorded). Some clones in this sample may be carry-over from other donors' samples. The CDR3 protein sequence reads: CASSFRRGVYEQYF. In nucleotide form, the sequence is TGTGCCAGCAGCTTCCGCAGGGGAGTCTACGAGCAGTACTTC.